The 5 T cell receptor beta chains reported below all come from one sample, sequenced in a study of response to subunit inactivated influenza vaccine. TCRdb reprocessed the RT-PCR reads with MiXCR, giving one entry per CDR3 protein. Altogether roughly 520,000 distinct CDR3 sequences are present, about 25% being singletons, with the ten largest covering over 1.5%. Sequencing was performed on CD4+ T cells sorted from PBMCs, taken roughly 5 days after vaccination. Receptors originate from a man aged 45-65 years who received an inactivated influenza vaccine.

This clonotype was observed many times. V and J are TRBV12-3 or TRBV12-4 and TRBJ2-1, with D perhaps TRBD2 (5 bases). This CDR3 has 17 residues. The ends were cut back, 1 base at V and 6 bases at J, with 19 bases in the middle. CDR3 DNA sequence: TGTGCCAGCAGTTTAGGGGCAGGAGGCCGGGGTTTCAATGAGCAGTTCTTC. Amino acids: CASSLGAGGRGFNEQFF.

This clonotype appeared many times. The J gene is TRBJ2-5, the V gene TRBV29-1; D remains unclear. With 4 bases removed from V and 0 bases from J, the gap between germline ends came to 15 bases. The CDR3 extends over 15 amino acids. Germline V lookup: CDR1 SQVTM, CDR2 ANQGSEA. The CDR3 DNA follows: TGCAGCGTTGTTTCCGGGTTGTCGTACCAAGAGACCCAGTACTTC. Protein product: CSVVSGLSYQETQYF.

This clonotype was detected only a few times. The chain couples TRBV25-1 to TRBJ2-7; TRBD1 might be the D (6 bases). Deletions cut 3 bases from V and 3 bases from J, with 12 bases between. The CDR3 spans 14 residues. Per germline, CDR1 MGHDK and CDR2 SYGVNS. As DNA, the CDR3 is TGTGCCAGCAGTGAGTTGACAGGTGACTACGAGCAGTACTTC. It encodes CASSELTGDYEQYF.

This clonotype was observed a few times. The chain uses TRBV6-5 and TRBJ2-2; D uncertain. The CDR3 is made up of 15 amino acids. V lost 2 bases and J lost 3, with 10 bases in between. Per the germline V gene, CDR1 is MNHEY and CDR2 is SVGAGI. The CDR3 loop is CASSYRRIDTGELFF. The CDR3 nucleotides are TGTGCCAGCAGTTACCGCAGGATCGACACCGGGGAGCTGTTTTTT.

The J gene is TRBJ2-7, the V gene TRBV27; D not resolved. The V gene's germline CDR1 is MNHEY and CDR2 SMNVEV (reference sequence). This CDR3 spans 16 amino acids. Trimming took off 2 bases at V and 6 bases at J, with 20 bases between the two ends. The CDR3 reads CASSLNCPLPPCEQYF. The DNA for the CDR3 is TGTGCCAGCAGTTTAAACTGTCCTCTTCCGCCCTGCGAGCAGTACTTC.